Each of the 12 T cell receptor beta chains below was sequenced from the same sample in a study of response to subunit inactivated influenza vaccine. Using its own MiXCR run on the RT-PCR reads, TCRdb lists one record per CDR3 protein. This table holds under 550,000 distinct CDR3 sequences, 6% to 9% found once. This specimen was PBMCs from blood, taken about 24 months after vaccination. These TCRs come from a man aged 50 to 69 who received an inactivated influenza vaccine.

This sequence joins TRBV7-9 and TRBJ1-1; weak D call: TRBD1 (6 bases). This CDR3 comprises 13 residues. Germline assignment: CDR1 SEHNR and CDR2 FQNEAQ (reference sequence). V was trimmed by 8 bases and J by 1 base, leaving 11 bases between them. CDR3 bases: TGTGCCAGCCACAGGGAGGGGAACACTGAAGCTTTCTTT. Protein: CASHREGNTEAFF. Complete variable domain (other parts from reference TRBV7-9 and TRBJ1-1): DTGVSQNPRHKITKRGQNVTFRCDPISEHNRLYWYRQTLGQGPEFLTYFQNEAQLEKSRLLSDRFSAERPKGSFSTLEIQRTEQGDSAMYLCASHREGNTEAFFGQGTRLTVV.

This clonotype appeared a few times. The gene calls are TRBV6-5 and TRBJ1-1; TRBD1 matches 10 bases. J lost 5 bases, V lost 4 bases, and 10 bases had no gene match. CDR3 length: 16 amino acids. Germline V gene data show CDR1 as MNHEY and CDR2 as SVGAGI. CDR3 in DNA: TGTGCCAGCAGTTCCCACGTGGGACAGGGGAATACTGAAGCTTTCTTT. Translated: CASSSHVGQGNTEAFF.

This chain connects TRBV16 to TRBJ1-6, with D possibly TRBD1 on 5 matching bases. Trimming shortened V by 4 bases and J by 14 bases, and 9 bases separated the two germline ends. This CDR3 is 11 amino acids long. Germline lookup yields CDR1 KGHSY and CDR2 FQNENV. The CDR3: CASSPDTALHF. DNA of the CDR3: TGTGCCAGCAGCCCGGACACGGCCCTCCACTTT.

V and J are TRBV4-1 and TRBJ1-4; no reliable D call. The length of the CDR3 is 13 residues. The germline CDR1 and CDR2 sequences are MGHRA and YSYEKL. The germline V and J ends were trimmed by 0 bases and 14 bases, with 13 bases remaining between them. CDR3 loop: CASSQELGLRLFF. The CDR3 DNA is TGCGCCAGCAGCCAAGAGCTCGGTTTAAGGCTGTTTTTT.

Ten or more counts support this clonotype. V is TRBV18 and J is TRBJ2-7, with D perhaps TRBD1 (5 bases). The ends were cut back, 4 bases at V and 6 bases at J, with 16 bases in the middle. CDR3 length equals 14 residues. CDR1 is KGHSH and CDR2 is LQKENI in the germline V gene. CDR3 sequence: CASSLPTSGFEQYF. Written as DNA, the CDR3 is TGTGCCAGCTCACTCCCAACGTCAGGGTTCGAGCAGTACTTC.

This clonotype has only a few counts. The CDR3 is CASTTSGGAQETQYF. CDR3 bases: TGTGCCAGCACCACTAGCGGGGGGGCCCAAGAGACCCAGTACTTC. The chain uses TRBV11-2 and TRBJ2-5; 13 bases fit TRBD2. V gave up 7 bases and J gave up 1 base; unmatched junction bases: 3. This CDR3 comprises 15 residues. CDR1 and CDR2 from the germline V gene are SGHAT and FQNNGV.

The chain combines TRBV3-1 with TRBJ1-1; no reliable D call. The germline V gene has CDR1 LGHDT and CDR2 YNNKEL (reference sequence). The V end lost 4 bases, the J end lost 3 bases, and 21 bases lay between the germline ends. The CDR3 is 17 amino acids. The CDR3 DNA sequence: TGTGCCAGCAGCCTATATAACGGCCCACCCTTGGACACTGAAGCTTTCTTT. Its translation is CASSLYNGPPLDTEAFF.

Only a few counts were recorded for this clonotype. The rearrangement uses TRBV20-1 and TRBJ2-1; D possibly matches TRBD1 or TRBD2 (5 bases each). CDR1 and CDR2 (germline): DFQATT, SNEGSKA (reference sequence). The V end was cut by 0 bases, the J end by 2 bases, with 14 bases between. The CDR3 has 16 residues. CDR3 bases: TGCAGTGCTAGAGATTGGGGCCGGGGAACCTACAATGAGCAGTTCTTC. Encoded protein: CSARDWGRGTYNEQFF.

Here the CDR3 reads CASFGVNYGYTF. In DNA form, the CDR3 reads TGTGCCAGCTTTGGAGTTAACTATGGCTACACCTTC. The chain is built from TRBV3-1 and TRBJ1-2; D is uncertain. The ends were cut back, 8 bases at V and 1 base at J, with 8 bases in the middle. Germline CDR1 and CDR2: LGHDT and YNNKEL (reference sequence). This CDR3 is 12 amino acids long. The entire variable domain, with the rest obtained from reference TRBV3-1 and TRBJ1-2, is as follows: DTAVSQTPKYLVTQMGNDKSIKCEQNLGHDTMYWYKQDSKKFLKIMFSYNNKELIINETVPNRFSPKSPDKAHLNLHINSLELGDSAVYFCASFGVNYGYTFGSGTRLTVV.

This clonotype was counted at least ten times. The chain uses TRBV12-3 or TRBV12-4 and TRBJ2-4; 8 bases fit TRBD2. The CDR3 is 14 amino acids. Trimming took 7 bases from V and 3 from J; bases not matched to a gene: 5. DNA of the CDR3: TGTGCCAGCACCGGGCGGGAGGACAAAAACATTCAGTACTTC. Its translation: CASTGREDKNIQYF.

There are many counts of this clonotype. The chain recombines TRBV19 with TRBJ2-3; tentatively, D is TRBD1 (6 bases). CDR3 length equals 13 residues. Germline V CDR1 and CDR2: LNHDA, SQIVND (reference sequence). V lost 10 bases and J 0 bases, leaving 11 bases between the germline ends. The CDR3: CATTRGSTDTQYF. In nucleotides, the CDR3 is TGTGCCACCACCAGGGGTAGCACAGATACGCAGTATTTT. The full variable domain, completed using reference TRBV19 and TRBJ2-3, is DGGITQSPKYLFRKEGQNVTLSCEQNLNHDAMYWYRQDPGQGLRLIYYSQIVNDFQKGDIAEGYSVSREKKESFPLTVTSAQKNPTAFYLCATTRGSTDTQYFGPGTRLTVL.

The table lists this clonotype with many counts. The chain uses TRBV4-1 and TRBJ2-7; D uncertain. The CDR3 sequence is 16 residues long. Looked up from germline, CDR1 is MGHRA and CDR2 is YSYEKL. V was cut by 0 bases and J by 2 bases, with 14 bases left in between. CDR3 sequence: CASSQDWREGAYEQYF. DNA of the CDR3: TGCGCCAGCAGCCAAGATTGGAGAGAAGGTGCCTACGAGCAGTACTTC.